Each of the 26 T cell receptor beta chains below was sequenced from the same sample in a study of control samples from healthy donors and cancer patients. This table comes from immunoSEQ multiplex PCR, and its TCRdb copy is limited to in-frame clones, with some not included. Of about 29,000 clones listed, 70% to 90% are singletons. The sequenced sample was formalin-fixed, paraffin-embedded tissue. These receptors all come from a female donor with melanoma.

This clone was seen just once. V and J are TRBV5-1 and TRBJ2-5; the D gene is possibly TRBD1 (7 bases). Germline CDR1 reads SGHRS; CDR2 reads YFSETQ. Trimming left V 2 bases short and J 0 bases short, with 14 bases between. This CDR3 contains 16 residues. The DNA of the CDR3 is TGCGCCAGCAGCTTAGGGGCAGGGGGGTACCAAGAGACCCAGTACTTC. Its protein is CASSLGAGGYQETQYF. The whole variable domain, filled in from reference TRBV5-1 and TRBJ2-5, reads KAGVTQTPRYLIKTRGQQVTLSCSPISGHRSVSWYQQTPGQGLQFLFEYFSETQRNKGNFPGRFSGRQFSNSRSEMNVSTLELGDSALYLCASSLGAGGYQETQYFGPGTRLLVL.

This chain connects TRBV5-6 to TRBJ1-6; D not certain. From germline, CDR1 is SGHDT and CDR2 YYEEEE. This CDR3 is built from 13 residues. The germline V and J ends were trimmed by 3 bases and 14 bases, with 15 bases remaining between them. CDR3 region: CASSSAVSLTLHF. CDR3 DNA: TGTGCCAGCAGCTCCGCCGTGTCGCTGACCCTCCACTTT.

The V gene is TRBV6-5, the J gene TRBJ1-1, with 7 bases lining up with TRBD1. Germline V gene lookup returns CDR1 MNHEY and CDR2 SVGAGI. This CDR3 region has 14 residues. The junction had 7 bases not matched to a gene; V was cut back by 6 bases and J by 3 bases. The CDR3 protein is CASRVGQVDTEAFF. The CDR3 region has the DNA TGTGCCAGCAGGGTAGGACAGGTGGACACTGAAGCTTTCTTT.

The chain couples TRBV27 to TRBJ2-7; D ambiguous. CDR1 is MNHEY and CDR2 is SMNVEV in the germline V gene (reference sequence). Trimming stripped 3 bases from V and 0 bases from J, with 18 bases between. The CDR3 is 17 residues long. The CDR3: CASSFKAWQFGSYEQYF. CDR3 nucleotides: TGTGCCAGCAGTTTCAAGGCTTGGCAGTTCGGCTCCTACGAGCAGTACTTC.

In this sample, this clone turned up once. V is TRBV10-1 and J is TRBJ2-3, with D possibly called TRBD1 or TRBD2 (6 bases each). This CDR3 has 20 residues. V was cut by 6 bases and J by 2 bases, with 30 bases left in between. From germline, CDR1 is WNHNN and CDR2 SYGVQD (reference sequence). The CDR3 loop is CASSAGARSGVGGYTDTQYF. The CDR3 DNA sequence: TGCGCCAGCAGCGCAGGGGCCCGGAGCGGAGTGGGGGGATACACAGATACGCAGTATTTT.

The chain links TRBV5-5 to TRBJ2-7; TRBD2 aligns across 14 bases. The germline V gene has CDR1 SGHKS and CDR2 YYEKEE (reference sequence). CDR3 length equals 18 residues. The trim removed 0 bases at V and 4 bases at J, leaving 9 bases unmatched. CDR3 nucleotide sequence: TGTGCCAGCAGCTTGGCCACCCTGACTAGCGGGAGGGGGTACGAGCAGTACTTC. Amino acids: CASSLATLTSGRGYEQYF.

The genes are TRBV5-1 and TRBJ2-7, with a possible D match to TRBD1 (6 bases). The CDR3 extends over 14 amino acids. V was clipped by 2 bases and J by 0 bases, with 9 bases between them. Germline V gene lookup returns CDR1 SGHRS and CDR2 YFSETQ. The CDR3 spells CASSFRTVSYEQYF. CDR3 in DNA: TGCGCCAGCAGCTTCAGGACAGTCTCCTACGAGCAGTACTTC.

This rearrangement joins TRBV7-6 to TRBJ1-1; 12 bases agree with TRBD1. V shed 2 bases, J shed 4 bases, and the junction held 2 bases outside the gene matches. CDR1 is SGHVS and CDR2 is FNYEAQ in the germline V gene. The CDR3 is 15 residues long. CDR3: CASSLPGQGATEAFF. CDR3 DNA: TGTGCCAGCAGCTTACCGGGACAGGGGGCCACTGAAGCTTTCTTT. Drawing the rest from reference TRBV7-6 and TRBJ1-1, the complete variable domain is GAGVSQSPRYKVTKRGQDVALRCDPISGHVSLYWYRQALGQGPEFLTYFNYEAQQDKSGLPNDRFSAERPEGSISTLTIQRTEQRDSAMYRCASSLPGQGATEAFFGQGTRLTVV.

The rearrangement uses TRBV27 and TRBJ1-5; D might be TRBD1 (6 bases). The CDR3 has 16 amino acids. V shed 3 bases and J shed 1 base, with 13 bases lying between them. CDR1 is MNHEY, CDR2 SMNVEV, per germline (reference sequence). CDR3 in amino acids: CASSLRSRGSNQPQHF. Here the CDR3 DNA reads TGTGCCAGCAGTTTGAGGTCCAGGGGAAGCAATCAGCCCCAGCATTTT.

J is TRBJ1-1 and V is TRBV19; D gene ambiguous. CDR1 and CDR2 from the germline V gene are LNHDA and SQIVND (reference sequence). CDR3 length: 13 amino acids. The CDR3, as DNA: TGTGTCACGGGCGGCCCCCGAAACACTGAAGCTTTCTTT. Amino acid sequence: CVTGGPRNTEAFF.

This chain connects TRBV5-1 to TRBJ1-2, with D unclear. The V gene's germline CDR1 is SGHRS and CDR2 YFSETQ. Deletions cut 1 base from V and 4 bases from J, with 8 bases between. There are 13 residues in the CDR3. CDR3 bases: TGCGCCAGCAGCTTGACACGATCCTATGGCTACACCTTC. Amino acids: CASSLTRSYGYTF.

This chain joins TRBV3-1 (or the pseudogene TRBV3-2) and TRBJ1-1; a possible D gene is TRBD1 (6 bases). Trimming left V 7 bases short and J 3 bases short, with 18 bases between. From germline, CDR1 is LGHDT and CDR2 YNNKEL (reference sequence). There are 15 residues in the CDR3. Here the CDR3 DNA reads TGTGCCAGCAACCCAGGGTGGGGGCTCGACACTGAAGCTTTCTTT. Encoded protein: CASNPGWGLDTEAFF.

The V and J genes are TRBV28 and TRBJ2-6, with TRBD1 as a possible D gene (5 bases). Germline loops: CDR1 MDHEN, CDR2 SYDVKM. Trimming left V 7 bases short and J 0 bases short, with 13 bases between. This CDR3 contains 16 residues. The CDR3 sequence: CASNTGPSSGANVLTF. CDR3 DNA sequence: TGTGCCAGCAATACAGGCCCGAGCTCTGGGGCCAACGTCCTGACTTTC.

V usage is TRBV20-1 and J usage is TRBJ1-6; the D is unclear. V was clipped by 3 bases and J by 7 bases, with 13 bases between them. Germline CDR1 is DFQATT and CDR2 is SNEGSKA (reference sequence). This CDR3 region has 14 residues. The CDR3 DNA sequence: TGCAGTGCTAGTCTCCGGGCAGCGAATTCACCCCTCCACTTT. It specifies CSASLRAANSPLHF.

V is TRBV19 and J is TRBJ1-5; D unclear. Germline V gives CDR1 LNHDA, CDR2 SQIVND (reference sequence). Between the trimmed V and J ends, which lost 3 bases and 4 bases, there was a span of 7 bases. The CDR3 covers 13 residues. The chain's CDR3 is CASSIRENQPQHF. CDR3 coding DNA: TGTGCCAGTAGTATCCGGGAGAATCAGCCCCAGCATTTT.

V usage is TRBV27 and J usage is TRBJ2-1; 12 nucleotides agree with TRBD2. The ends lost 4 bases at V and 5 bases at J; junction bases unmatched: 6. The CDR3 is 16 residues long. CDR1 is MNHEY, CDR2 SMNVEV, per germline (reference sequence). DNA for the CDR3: TGTGCCAGCAGTTCCCCCCGGACTAGCGGGAACAATGAGCAGTTCTTC. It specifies CASSSPRTSGNNEQFF.

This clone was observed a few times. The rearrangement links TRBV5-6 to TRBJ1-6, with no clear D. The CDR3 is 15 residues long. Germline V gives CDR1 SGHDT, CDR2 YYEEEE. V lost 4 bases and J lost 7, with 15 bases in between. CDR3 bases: TGTGCCAGCAGCGGGGAGGCGGATGGAAATTCACCCCTCCACTTT. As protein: CASSGEADGNSPLHF. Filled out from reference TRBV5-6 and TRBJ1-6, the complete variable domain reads DAGVTQSPTHLIKTRGQQVTLRCSPKSGHDTVSWYQQALGQGPQFIFQYYEEEERQRGNFPDRFSGHQFPNYSSELNVNALLLGDSALYLCASSGEADGNSPLHFGNGTRLTVT.

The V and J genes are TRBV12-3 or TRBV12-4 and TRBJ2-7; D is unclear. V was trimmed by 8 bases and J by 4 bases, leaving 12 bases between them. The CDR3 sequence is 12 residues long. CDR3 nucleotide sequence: TGTGCCAGCGGAAAGACTGAATACGAGCAGTACTTC. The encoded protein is CASGKTEYEQYF.

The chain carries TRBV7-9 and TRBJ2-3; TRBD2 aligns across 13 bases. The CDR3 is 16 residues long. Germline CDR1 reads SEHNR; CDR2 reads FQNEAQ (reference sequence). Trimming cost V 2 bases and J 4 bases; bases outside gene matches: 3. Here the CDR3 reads CASSLTSGRAADTQYF. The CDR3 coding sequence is TGTGCCAGCAGCTTAACTAGCGGGAGGGCCGCAGATACGCAGTATTTT.

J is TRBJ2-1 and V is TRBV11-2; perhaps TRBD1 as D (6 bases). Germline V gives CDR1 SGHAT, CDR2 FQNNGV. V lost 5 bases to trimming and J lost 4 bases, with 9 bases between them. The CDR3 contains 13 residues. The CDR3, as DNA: TGTGCCAGCAGCCCAGGACAGTACAATGAGCAGTTCTTC. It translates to CASSPGQYNEQFF.

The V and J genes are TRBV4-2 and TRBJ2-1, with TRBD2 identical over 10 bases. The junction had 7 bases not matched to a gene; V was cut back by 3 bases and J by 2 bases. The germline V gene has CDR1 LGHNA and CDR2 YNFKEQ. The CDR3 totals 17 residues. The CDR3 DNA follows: TGTGCCAGCAGCCAGATGGCTAGCGGGAGACCCTACAATGAGCAGTTCTTC. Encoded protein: CASSQMASGRPYNEQFF.

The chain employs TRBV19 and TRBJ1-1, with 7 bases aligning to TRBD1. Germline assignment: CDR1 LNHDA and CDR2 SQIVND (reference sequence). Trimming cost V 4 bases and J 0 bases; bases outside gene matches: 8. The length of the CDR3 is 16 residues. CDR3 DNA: TGTGCCAGTAGTACCGGGACAGCCGTCATGAACACTGAAGCTTTCTTT. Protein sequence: CASSTGTAVMNTEAFF.

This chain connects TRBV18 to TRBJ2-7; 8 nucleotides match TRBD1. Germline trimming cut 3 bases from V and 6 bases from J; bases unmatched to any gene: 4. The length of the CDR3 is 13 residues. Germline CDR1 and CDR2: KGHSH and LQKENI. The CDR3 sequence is CASSPTGVTEQYF. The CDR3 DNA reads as TGTGCCAGCTCACCGACAGGGGTAACCGAGCAGTACTTC.

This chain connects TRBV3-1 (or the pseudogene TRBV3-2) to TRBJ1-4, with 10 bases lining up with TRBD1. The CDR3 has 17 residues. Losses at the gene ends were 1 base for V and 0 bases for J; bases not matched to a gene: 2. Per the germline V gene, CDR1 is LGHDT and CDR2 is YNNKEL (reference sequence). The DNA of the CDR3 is TGTGCCAGCAGCCAAGCGGGACAGGGGACAACTAATGAAAAACTGTTTTTT. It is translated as CASSQAGQGTTNEKLFF.

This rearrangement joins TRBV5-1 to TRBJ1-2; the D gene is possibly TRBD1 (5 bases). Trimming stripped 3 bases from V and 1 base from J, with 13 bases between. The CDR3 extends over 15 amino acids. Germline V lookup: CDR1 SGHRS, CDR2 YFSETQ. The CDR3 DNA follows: TGCGCCAGCAGCTCCTCAGGGCGAGGTAACTATGGCTACACCTTC. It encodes CASSSSGRGNYGYTF.

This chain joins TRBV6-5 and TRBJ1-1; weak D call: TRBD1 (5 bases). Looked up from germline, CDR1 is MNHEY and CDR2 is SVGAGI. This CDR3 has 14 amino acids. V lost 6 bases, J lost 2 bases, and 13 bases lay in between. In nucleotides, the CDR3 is TGTGCCAGCAGACCTTTGGGGGTCAACACTGAAGCTTTCTTT. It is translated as CASRPLGVNTEAFF.